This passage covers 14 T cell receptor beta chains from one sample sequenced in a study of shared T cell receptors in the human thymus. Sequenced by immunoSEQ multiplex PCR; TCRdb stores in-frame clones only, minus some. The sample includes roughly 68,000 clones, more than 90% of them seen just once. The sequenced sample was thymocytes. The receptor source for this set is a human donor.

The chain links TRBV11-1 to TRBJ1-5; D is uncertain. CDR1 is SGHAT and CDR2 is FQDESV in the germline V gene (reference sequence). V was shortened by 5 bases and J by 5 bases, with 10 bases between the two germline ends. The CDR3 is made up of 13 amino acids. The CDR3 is CASSTMPDQPQHF. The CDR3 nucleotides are TGTGCCAGCAGCACCATGCCGGATCAGCCCCAGCATTTT.

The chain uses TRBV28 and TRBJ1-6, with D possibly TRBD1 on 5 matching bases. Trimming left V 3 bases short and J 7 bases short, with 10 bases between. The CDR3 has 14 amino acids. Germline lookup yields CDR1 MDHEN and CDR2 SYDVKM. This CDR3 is CASSLGQGNSPLHF. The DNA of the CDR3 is TGTGCCAGCAGTTTGGGGCAGGGAAATTCACCCCTCCACTTT.

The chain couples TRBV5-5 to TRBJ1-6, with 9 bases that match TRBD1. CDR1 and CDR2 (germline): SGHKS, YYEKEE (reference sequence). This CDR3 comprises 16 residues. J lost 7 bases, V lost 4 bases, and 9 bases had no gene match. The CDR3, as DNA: TGTGCCAGCAGCGGGGACAGGGAGGACCTAAATTCACCCCTCCACTTT. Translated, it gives CASSGDREDLNSPLHF. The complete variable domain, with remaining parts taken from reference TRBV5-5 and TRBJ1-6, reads DAGVTQSPTHLIKTRGQQVTLRCSPISGHKSVSWYQQVLGQGPQFIFQYYEKEERGRGNFPDRFSARQFPNYSSELNVNALLLGDSALYLCASSGDREDLNSPLHFGNGTRLTVT.

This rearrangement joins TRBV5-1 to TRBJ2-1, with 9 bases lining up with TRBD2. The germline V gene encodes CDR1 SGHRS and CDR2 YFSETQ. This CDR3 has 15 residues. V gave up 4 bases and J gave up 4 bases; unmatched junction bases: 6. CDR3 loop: CASSPRAGGYNEQFF. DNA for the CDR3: TGCGCCAGCAGCCCTAGGGCGGGGGGGTACAATGAGCAGTTCTTC.

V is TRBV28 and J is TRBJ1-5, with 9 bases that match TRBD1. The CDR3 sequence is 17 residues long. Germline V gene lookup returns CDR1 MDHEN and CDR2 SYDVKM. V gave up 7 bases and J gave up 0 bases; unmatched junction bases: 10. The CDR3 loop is CASTGQGPLNSNQPQHF. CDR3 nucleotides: TGTGCCAGCACCGGACAGGGGCCCCTCAATAGCAATCAGCCCCAGCATTTT. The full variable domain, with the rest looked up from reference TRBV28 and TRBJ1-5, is DVKVTQSSRYLVKRTGEKVFLECVQDMDHENMFWYRQDPGLGLRLIYFSYDVKMKEKGDIPEGYSVSREKKERFSLILESASTNQTSMYLCASTGQGPLNSNQPQHFGDGTRLSIL.

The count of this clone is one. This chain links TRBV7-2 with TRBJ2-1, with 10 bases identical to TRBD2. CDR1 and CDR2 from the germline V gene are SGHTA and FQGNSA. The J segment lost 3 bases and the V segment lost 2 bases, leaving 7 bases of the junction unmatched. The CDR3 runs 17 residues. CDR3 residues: CASSLFLAGAIYNEQFF. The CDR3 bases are TGTGCCAGCAGCTTATTCCTAGCGGGGGCCATCTACAATGAGCAGTTCTTC.

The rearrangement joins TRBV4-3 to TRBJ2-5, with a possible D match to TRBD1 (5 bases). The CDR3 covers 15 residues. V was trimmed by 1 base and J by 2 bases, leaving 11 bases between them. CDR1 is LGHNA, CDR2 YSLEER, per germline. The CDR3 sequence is CASSQVTGPQETQYF. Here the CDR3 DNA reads TGCGCCAGCAGCCAAGTCACAGGACCACAAGAGACCCAGTACTTC.

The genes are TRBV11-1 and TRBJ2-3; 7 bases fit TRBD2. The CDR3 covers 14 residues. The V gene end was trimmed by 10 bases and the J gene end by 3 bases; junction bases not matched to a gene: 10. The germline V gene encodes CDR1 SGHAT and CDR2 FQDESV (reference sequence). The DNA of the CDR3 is TGTGCCACCAAAGGTAGCGGGCGGACAGATACGCAGTATTTT. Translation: CATKGSGRTDTQYF. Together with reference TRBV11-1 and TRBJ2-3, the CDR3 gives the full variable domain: EAEVAQSPRYKITEKSQAVAFWCDPISGHATLYWYRQILGQGPELLVQFQDESVVDDSQLPKDRFSAERLKGVDSTLKIQPAELGDSAMYLCATKGSGRTDTQYFGPGTRLTVL.

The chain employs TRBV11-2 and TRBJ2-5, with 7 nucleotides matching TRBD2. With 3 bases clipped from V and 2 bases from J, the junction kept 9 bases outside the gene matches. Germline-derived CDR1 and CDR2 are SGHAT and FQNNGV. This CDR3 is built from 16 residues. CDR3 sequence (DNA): TGTGCCAGCAGCTTCGGTACGTCTAGCGGACAAGAGACCCAGTACTTC. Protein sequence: CASSFGTSSGQETQYF.

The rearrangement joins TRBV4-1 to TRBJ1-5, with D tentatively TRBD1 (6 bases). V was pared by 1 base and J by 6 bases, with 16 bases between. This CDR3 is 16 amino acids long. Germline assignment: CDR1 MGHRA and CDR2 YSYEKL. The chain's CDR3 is CASSQVSSGAGQPQHF. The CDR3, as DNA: TGCGCCAGCAGCCAAGTTTCATCAGGGGCAGGTCAGCCCCAGCATTTT.

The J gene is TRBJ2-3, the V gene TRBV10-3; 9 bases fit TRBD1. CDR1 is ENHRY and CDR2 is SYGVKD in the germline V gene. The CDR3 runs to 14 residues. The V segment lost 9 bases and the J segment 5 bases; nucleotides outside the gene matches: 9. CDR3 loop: CAIGQGSLLDTQYF. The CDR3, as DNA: TGTGCCATAGGACAGGGGAGTCTATTAGATACGCAGTATTTT.

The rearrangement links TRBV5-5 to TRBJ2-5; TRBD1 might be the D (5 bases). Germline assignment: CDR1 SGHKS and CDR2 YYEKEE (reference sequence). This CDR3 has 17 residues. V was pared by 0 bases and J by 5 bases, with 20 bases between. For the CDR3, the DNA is TGTGCCAGCAGCTTGGTGGGCCCAGGGCTGTACCCGGAGACCCAGTACTTC. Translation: CASSLVGPGLYPETQYF.

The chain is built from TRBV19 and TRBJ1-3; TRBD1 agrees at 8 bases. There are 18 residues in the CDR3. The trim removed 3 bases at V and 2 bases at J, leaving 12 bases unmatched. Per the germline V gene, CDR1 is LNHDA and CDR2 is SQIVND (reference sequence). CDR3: CASSIQDRAVETGNTIYF. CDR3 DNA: TGTGCCAGTAGTATCCAGGACAGGGCCGTAGAGACTGGAAACACCATATATTTT.

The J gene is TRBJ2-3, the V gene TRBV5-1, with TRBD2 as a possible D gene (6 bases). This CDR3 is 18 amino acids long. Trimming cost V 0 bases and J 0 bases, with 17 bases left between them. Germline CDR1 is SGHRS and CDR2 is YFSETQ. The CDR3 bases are TGCGCCAGCAGCTTGGAGGTTAGCGGAGCATCTAGCACAGATACGCAGTATTTT. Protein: CASSLEVSGASSTDTQYF.